A single sample gave rise to the 18 T cell receptor beta chains below, sequenced in a study of T cells in tuberculosis listed by TCRdb under 2018. Libraries were constructed by the immunoSEQ multiplex PCR assay. TCRdb obtained this table from immuneACCESS and retained in-frame rearrangements with V and J assigned. These tables miss some clones; where compared with another copy, unresolved V genes account for less than half of the shortfall, and the remainder is unexplained. In this sample the table shows fewer than 40,000 clones, approximately 96% of which occur a single time. The ten top clones hold less than 7.5% of the sample. Sequenced material: PBMCs. The receptors originated from a donor aged 10 to 29 with latent tuberculosis or without tuberculosis infection.

The genes are TRBV28 and TRBJ1-4; 11 bases are a match to TRBD1. Germline CDR1 reads MDHEN; CDR2 reads SYDVKM. The CDR3 has 17 amino acids. Trimming removed 5 bases from V and 7 bases from J; junction bases left unmatched: 12. The CDR3 sequence is CASSPRTGGNFGEKLFF. Here the CDR3 DNA reads TGTGCCAGCAGTCCGAGGACAGGGGGCAACTTTGGTGAAAAACTGTTTTTT.

The chain couples TRBV10-3 to TRBJ1-2; D unclear. CDR1 is ENHRY and CDR2 is SYGVKD in the germline V gene. The CDR3 runs 18 residues. The V end was cut by 0 bases, the J end by 0 bases, with 17 bases between. The CDR3 loop reads CAISESFVLPNTNYGYTF. CDR3 in DNA: TGTGCCATCAGTGAGTCTTTTGTTCTGCCGAACACTAACTATGGCTACACCTTC.

The genes are TRBV6-4 and TRBJ2-1; D is possibly TRBD1 (5 bases). V was trimmed by 6 bases and J by 7 bases, leaving 16 bases between them. The CDR3 is 14 amino acids. Per germline, CDR1 MRHNA and CDR2 SNTAGT. The CDR3, as DNA: TGTGCCAGCAGCTCCGGACAAAAAGGGAATGAGCAGTTCTTC. As protein: CASSSGQKGNEQFF.

The V call is TRBV28, the J call TRBJ2-7, with 9 positions matching TRBD2. The CDR3 runs 16 residues. Germline CDR1 and CDR2: MDHEN and SYDVKM. V was clipped by 2 bases and J by 4 bases; unmatched bases: 9. The CDR3: CASSLTRGSGSYEQYF. The CDR3 nucleotides read TGTGCCAGCAGTTTAACCCGGGGTAGCGGGAGTTACGAGCAGTACTTC. The full variable domain, in which reference TRBV28 and TRBJ2-7 provide the parts outside the CDR3, is DVKVTQSSRYLVKRTGEKVFLECVQDMDHENMFWYRQDPGLGLRLIYFSYDVKMKEKGDIPEGYSVSREKKERFSLILESASTNQTSMYLCASSLTRGSGSYEQYFGPGTRLTVT.

The rearrangement uses TRBV6-6 and TRBJ1-4; tentatively, D is TRBD1 (6 bases). Germline loops: CDR1 MNHNY, CDR2 SVGAGI (reference sequence). The CDR3 length is 14 residues. The V end was cut by 2 bases, the J end by 8 bases, with 12 bases between. This chain's CDR3 is CASSYGTLAEKLFF. The DNA for the CDR3 is TGTGCCAGCAGTTACGGGACATTGGCCGAAAAACTGTTTTTT.

The chain uses TRBV7-9 and TRBJ2-1, with D perhaps matching TRBD1 (6 bases). The CDR3 loop spans 14 amino acids. Deletions cut 7 bases from V and 7 bases from J, with 17 bases between. Germline V gives CDR1 SEHNR, CDR2 FQNEAQ (reference sequence). The CDR3 bases are TGTGCCAGCAACATAGCGTCCACAGGGAATGAGCAGTTCTTC. Translated: CASNIASTGNEQFF.

The V gene is TRBV6-1, the J gene TRBJ1-5; a possible D gene is TRBD1 (6 bases). The CDR3 loop spans 18 amino acids. Germline lookup yields CDR1 MNHNS and CDR2 SASEGT. V lost 2 bases to trimming and J lost 0 bases, with 17 bases between them. CDR3 coding DNA: TGTGCCAGCAGTGAATGGGGTGGGGGCCCTTATAGCAATCAGCCCCAGCATTTT. This sequence encodes CASSEWGGGPYSNQPQHF.

J is TRBJ1-1 and V is TRBV29-1; 8 nucleotides agree with TRBD1. Germline assignment: CDR1 SQVTM and CDR2 ANQGSEA. This CDR3 is built from 14 residues. Trimming took 3 bases from V and 0 from J; bases not matched to a gene: 3. CDR3 region: CSVEQTGVNTEAFF. The DNA of the CDR3 is TGCAGCGTTGAGCAGACAGGGGTGAACACTGAAGCTTTCTTT.

The J gene is TRBJ1-1, the V gene TRBV7-9; D ambiguous. With 4 bases removed from V and 8 bases from J, the gap between germline ends came to 14 bases. Germline V lookup: CDR1 SEHNR, CDR2 FQNEAQ (reference sequence). This CDR3 spans 13 amino acids. The CDR3 region has the DNA TGTGCCAGCAGCTCCTTCTTCGGAGGGGAAGCTTTCTTT. Translation gives CASSSFFGGEAFF.

The chain employs TRBV5-6 and TRBJ2-7; no clear D. V was pared by 2 bases and J by 0 bases, with 9 bases between. The CDR3 loop spans 14 amino acids. Germline V gene sequence: CDR1 SGHDT, CDR2 YYEEEE. CDR3 amino acids: CASSLRPSSYEQYF. CDR3 in DNA: TGTGCCAGCAGCTTAAGACCTAGCTCCTACGAGCAGTACTTC. Supplemented by reference TRBV5-6 and TRBJ2-7, the full variable domain reads DAGVTQSPTHLIKTRGQQVTLRCSPKSGHDTVSWYQQALGQGPQFIFQYYEEEERQRGNFPDRFSGHQFPNYSSELNVNALLLGDSALYLCASSLRPSSYEQYFGPGTRLTVT.

The V call is TRBV28, the J call TRBJ1-1; 11 bases align to TRBD1. Germline CDR1 and CDR2: MDHEN and SYDVKM. V lost 2 bases to trimming and J lost 12 bases; unmatched junction nucleotides: 5. CDR3 length: 13 amino acids. The DNA for the CDR3 is TGTGCCAGCAGTTTAGGGACAGGGGGTCCCTCTTTCTTT. Translation gives CASSLGTGGPSFF.

The chain is built from TRBV6-4 and TRBJ2-3; the match to TRBD2 covers 8 bases. After removal of 5 bases from V and 4 bases from J, the junction contained 8 bases not matched to a gene. Germline V lookup: CDR1 MRHNA, CDR2 SNTAGT. The CDR3 length is 15 residues. DNA of the CDR3: TGTGCCAGCAGTTCTAACGGGGGGGCCGCAGATACGCAGTATTTT. Its translation: CASSSNGGAADTQYF.

The CDR3 is CASSVGSLSYEQYF. DNA of the CDR3: TGTGCCAGCAGCGTAGGAAGCCTGAGCTACGAGCAGTACTTC. This chain links TRBV9 with TRBJ2-7, with D uncertain. The CDR3 consists of 14 residues. Deletions cut 0 bases from V and 3 bases from J, with 10 bases between. The germline V gene encodes CDR1 SGDLS and CDR2 YYNGEE. The complete variable domain, with remaining parts taken from reference TRBV9 and TRBJ2-7, reads DSGVTQTPKHLITATGQRVTLRCSPRSGDLSVYWYQQSLDQGLQFLIQYYNGEERAKGNILERFSAQQFPDLHSELNLSSLELGDSALYFCASSVGSLSYEQYFGPGTRLTVT.

This chain uses TRBV5-1 with TRBJ2-3; TRBD2 matches at 10 bases. In germline, CDR1 is SGHRS, CDR2 YFSETQ. This CDR3 comprises 17 residues. V lost 0 bases and J lost 7; bases outside the gene matches: 11. This CDR3 reads CASSLVSSGRLVNTQYF. For the CDR3, the DNA is TGCGCCAGCAGCTTGGTATCTAGCGGGAGATTGGTAAATACGCAGTATTTT. The full variable domain, its missing parts supplied by reference TRBV5-1 and TRBJ2-3, is KAGVTQTPRYLIKTRGQQVTLSCSPISGHRSVSWYQQTPGQGLQFLFEYFSETQRNKGNFPGRFSGRQFSNSRSEMNVSTLELGDSALYLCASSLVSSGRLVNTQYFGPGTRLTVL.

This chain uses TRBV19 with TRBJ2-2; 7 bases agree with TRBD1. This CDR3 has 16 amino acids. With 5 bases clipped from V and 1 base from J, the junction kept 7 bases outside the gene matches. Germline V CDR1 and CDR2: LNHDA, SQIVND (reference sequence). The CDR3, as DNA: TGTGCCAGTAGTTCGACCGGGACAGTGAACACCGGGGAGCTGTTTTTT. Residues: CASSSTGTVNTGELFF.

The chain uses TRBV6-1 and TRBJ2-5, with a possible D match to TRBD1 (6 bases). V gave up 8 bases and J gave up 4 bases, with 14 bases separating them. This CDR3 has 13 residues. The germline gives CDR1 MNHNS, CDR2 SASEGT. The CDR3 loop reads CASAGQSRETQYF. The CDR3 DNA follows: TGTGCCAGCGCTGGACAGTCGAGAGAGACCCAGTACTTC.

The chain recombines TRBV4-2 with TRBJ1-5, with 9 bases fitting TRBD1. In germline, CDR1 is LGHNA, CDR2 YNFKEQ. The CDR3 is made up of 16 amino acids. The V segment lost 2 bases and the J segment 1 base; nucleotides outside the gene matches: 3. The CDR3 is CASSQRDRESNQPQHF. Here the CDR3 DNA reads TGTGCCAGCAGCCAACGGGACAGGGAGAGCAATCAGCCCCAGCATTTT.

The chain links TRBV18 to TRBJ2-7, with 8 bases aligning to TRBD1. The CDR3 covers 16 residues. J was trimmed by 2 bases and V by 3 bases; bases with no gene match: 9. Germline V gene lookup returns CDR1 KGHSH and CDR2 LQKENI. CDR3 region: CASSPLGTGATYEQYF. CDR3 nucleotides: TGTGCCAGCTCACCCCTCGGGACAGGTGCTACCTACGAGCAGTACTTC. Full variable domain (remainder filled in from reference TRBV18 and TRBJ2-7): NAGVMQNPRHLVRRRGQEARLRCSPMKGHSHVYWYRQLPEEGLKFMVYLQKENIIDESGMPKERFSAEFPKEGPSILRIQQVVRGDSAAYFCASSPLGTGATYEQYFGPGTRLTVT.